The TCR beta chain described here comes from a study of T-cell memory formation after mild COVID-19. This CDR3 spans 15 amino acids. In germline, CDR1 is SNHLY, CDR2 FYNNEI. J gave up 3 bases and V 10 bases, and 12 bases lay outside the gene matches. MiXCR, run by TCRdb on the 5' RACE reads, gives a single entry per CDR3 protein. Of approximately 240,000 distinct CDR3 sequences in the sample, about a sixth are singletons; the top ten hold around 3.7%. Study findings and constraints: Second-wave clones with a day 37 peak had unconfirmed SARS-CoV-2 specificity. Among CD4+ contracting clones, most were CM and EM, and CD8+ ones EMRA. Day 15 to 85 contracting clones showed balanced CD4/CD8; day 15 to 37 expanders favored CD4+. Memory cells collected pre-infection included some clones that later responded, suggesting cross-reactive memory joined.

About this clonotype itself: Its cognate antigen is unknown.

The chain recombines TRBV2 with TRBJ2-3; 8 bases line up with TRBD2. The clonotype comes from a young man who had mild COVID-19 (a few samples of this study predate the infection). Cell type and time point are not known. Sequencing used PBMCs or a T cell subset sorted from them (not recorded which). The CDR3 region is CATSPAGGLTDTQYF. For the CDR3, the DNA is TGTGCCACCTCCCCTGCGGGGGGCTTAACAGATACGCAGTATTTT.